This T cell receptor beta chain originates from a study of Tregs in tolerant kidney transplant recipients. General study findings and limits: Nucleotide sequences could not be compared across some patients' samples due to primer changes. Expanding Tregs on activated donor B cells appeared to best identify donor-specific TCRbeta clones. Antigen-driven expansion was suggested because donor-specific Tregs expanded more than all Tregs in tolerant patients.

As to this clone: Antigen: not known. Read coverage stops 3 residues before the CDR3 terminus; the germline J gene supplies the remainder.

V was clipped by 0 bases and J by 4 bases; unmatched bases: 6. The CDR3 loop spans 17 amino acids. Germline V gene data show CDR1 as SGHRS and CDR2 as YFSETQ. The nonmyeloablative bone marrow transplants came from related graft donors, with transient mixed chimerism. CD4+CD25+CD127- Tregs, CD4+CD25- non-Tregs, CD4 and CD8 cells were sorted. Profiling relied on immunoSEQ multiplex PCR, and the TCRdb table lists in-frame clones only, not all of them. This sample contains 25,000 to 40,000 clones. This receptor was taken from a human patient who received a combined kidney and bone marrow transplant. Some of the T cells may derive from the graft donor. The sample was CD4+ T cells from blood (PBMCs), taken 24 months after the transplant. The chain links TRBV5-1 to TRBJ2-6, with TRBD2 matching over 8 bases. The CDR3 here is CASSLAGGGKGANVLTF. Incomplete CDR3 DNA: TGCGCCAGCAGCTTGGCGGGGGGGGGAAAGGGGGCCAACGTC.